A selection of T cell receptor beta chains follows, all from one sample in a study of T cells in Graves' hyperthyroidism and ophthalmopathy. TCRdb independently ran MiXCR on the multiplex PCR reads; one entry per CDR3 protein. This sample has 490,000 or so distinct CDR3 sequences, with 46% found just once. The material sequenced was peripheral blood or thyroid tissue (not recorded which). The receptors come from an adult woman with Graves' disease, either hyperthyroidism or ophthalmopathy (not recorded which). Both conserved end residues are part of each CDR3. Fields, in order: V gene, J gene, clone size, D gene, CDR3 DNA, CDR3 protein. The D gene is left open where the match is weak. Only some rows state a clone size, as once, few, many or a class for expanded clones.

TRBV5-1	TRBJ1-5	many	TRBD1	TGCGCCAGCAGCCGCACAGGGGGAGGCAATCAGCCCCAGCATTTT	CASSRTGGGNQPQHF
TRBV3-1	TRBJ1-1	NA	NA	TGTGCCAGCAGCCAAGAAGACCACCGCAGGGAGACTGAAGCTTTCTTT	CASSQEDHRRETEAFF
TRBV29-1	TRBJ2-7	NA	NA	TGCAGCGTTTCTGACCGGAACTCCTACGAGCAGTACTTC	CSVSDRNSYEQYF
TRBV6-1	TRBJ2-5	many	NA	TGTGCCAGCAGTCGACTTCGAGAGACCCAGTACTTC	CASSRLRETQYF
TRBV2	TRBJ2-2	NA	TRBD1	TGTGCCAGCAGTGTGAACAGGGGGCGGGAGCTGTTTTTT	CASSVNRGRELFF
TRBV5-6	TRBJ2-7	once	TRBD2	TGTGCCAGCAGCACCCTAGCGGGAGGATCTGGCGAGCAGTACTTC	CASSTLAGGSGEQYF
TRBV7-9	TRBJ2-7	NA	NA	TGTGCCAGCAGCTTTCGAGAGGAGTACGAGCAGTACTTC	CASSFREEYEQYF
TRBV5-4	TRBJ2-7	many	TRBD2	TGTGCCAGCAGCCAGGAGGCTAGCGGAAAATACGAGCAGTACTTC	CASSQEASGKYEQYF
TRBV28	TRBJ2-7	NA	NA	TGTGCCAGCAGTTTAGCCCGGGCGAGCTCCTACGAGCAGTACTTC	CASSLARASSYEQYF
TRBV7-2	TRBJ2-7	NA	NA	TGTGCCAGCGGTACTAACGGGGCCTCCTACGAGCAGTACTTC	CASGTNGASYEQYF
TRBV11-2	TRBJ1-1	NA	TRBD1	TGTGCCAGCAGCCTAAACCGGGACAGCGGAATGAACACTGAAGCTTTCTTT	CASSLNRDSGMNTEAFF
TRBV11-2	TRBJ1-2	NA	NA	TGTGCCAGCAGCTTAGGGGGCGAGCTCTATGGCTACACCTTC	CASSLGGELYGYTF
TRBV7-9	TRBJ1-3	NA	NA	TGTGCCACCCGGCGCGGCGAGGGAAACACCATATATTTT	CATRRGEGNTIYF
TRBV2	TRBJ2-2	few	NA	TGTGCCAGCAGCATCCTTCTGGGGCTGTTTTTT	CASSILLGLFF
TRBV7-3	TRBJ2-1	NA	NA	TGTGCCAGCAGCTTAACGGGTGAAATATCTGAGCAGTTCTTC	CASSLTGEISEQFF
TRBV2	TRBJ1-1	many	NA	TGTGCCAGCAGTGGTAGGGATATGAACACTGAAGCTTTCTTT	CASSGRDMNTEAFF
TRBV12-3/TRBV12-4	TRBJ2-6	NA	NA	TGTGCCAGCACCCTGACGGGGGCCAACGTCCTGACTTTC	CASTLTGANVLTF
TRBV10-2	TRBJ2-7	NA	TRBD1	TGCGCCAGCACAACAGGGGGCAGTTACGAGCAGTACTTC	CASTTGGSYEQYF
TRBV9	TRBJ2-5	many	TRBD2	TGTGCCAGCAGCCCCCGAATAGCGGGAGAACAAGAGACCCAGTACTTC	CASSPRIAGEQETQYF
TRBV20-1	TRBJ1-1	many	NA	TGCAGTGCTAGAGCCCCTCGAGGGTTGAACACTGAAGCTTTCTTT	CSARAPRGLNTEAFF
TRBV2	TRBJ2-6	NA	NA	TGTGCCAGCTCCAGGGGAGAAGGGGCCAACGTCCTGACTTTC	CASSRGEGANVLTF
TRBV9	TRBJ1-1	once	TRBD1	TGTGCCAGCAGCCCGGGGGGACAGGAGAACACTGAAGCTTTCTTT	CASSPGGQENTEAFF
TRBV20-1	TRBJ2-5	many	TRBD2	TGCAGTGCCCAGGGACTAGCGGGAGCAGAGACCCAGTACTTC	CSAQGLAGAETQYF
TRBV7-9	TRBJ2-5	many	TRBD1	TGTGCCAGCAGCACGGGACAGGGGTGGGAGACCCAGTACTTC	CASSTGQGWETQYF
TRBV20-1	TRBJ1-1	many	NA	TGCAGTCCGATCGTGATGAACACTGAAGCTTTCTTT	CSPIVMNTEAFF
TRBV20-1	TRBJ2-7	NA	NA	TGCAGTGCTAGGGGTGACGGTTCCTACGAGCAGTACTTC	CSARGDGSYEQYF
TRBV28	TRBJ1-5	few	TRBD1	TGTGCCAGCTCCGGGACAGTTAGCAATCAGCCCCAGCATTTT	CASSGTVSNQPQHF
TRBV20-1	TRBJ1-1	many	NA	TGCAGTGCTATTCAGGGGTCCACTGAAGCTTTCTTT	CSAIQGSTEAFF
TRBV29-1	TRBJ2-7	NA	NA	TGCAGCTCAAGCGGACAGTTTGATCAAGACTTC	CSSSGQFDQDF
TRBV5-1	TRBJ1-6	NA	NA	TGCGCCAGCAGCTTGGTACCGGGGCTGGATTCACCCCTCCACTTT	CASSLVPGLDSPLHF
TRBV25-1	TRBJ2-2	NA	TRBD1	TGTGCCACCACCGGGACAGGGGTGAACACCGGGGAGCTGTTTTTT	CATTGTGVNTGELFF
TRBV15	TRBJ2-5	NA	TRBD1	TGTGCCACCAGTCCAACAGGGGGCCGGGAGACCCAGTACTTC	CATSPTGGRETQYF
TRBV10-2	TRBJ1-5	NA	NA	TGCGCCAGCAGTGAGCTGCGGGGGCAGCCCCAGCATTTT	CASSELRGQPQHF
TRBV7-2	TRBJ1-6	NA	NA	TGTGCCAGCACCAACCGACACTTT	CASTNRHF
TRBV20-1	TRBJ2-5	NA	TRBD1	TGCAGTGCTCCCGGTCCCAGGACAGGGGGTCAAGAGACCCAGTACTTC	CSAPGPRTGGQETQYF
TRBV20-1	TRBJ1-1	many	TRBD1	TGCAGTGCTCTGGATTCCAGGGGGCGGACTGAAGCTTTCTTT	CSALDSRGRTEAFF
TRBV10-3	TRBJ1-1	NA	NA	TGTGCCATCAGTGAGTCGAATACTGAAGCTTTCTTT	CAISESNTEAFF
TRBV10-3	TRBJ2-2	NA	NA	TGTGCCATCAAGGGCCAGCCGAACACCGGGGAGCTGTCTTGG	CAIKGQPNTGELSW
TRBV13	TRBJ1-1	NA	NA	TGTGCCAGCAGCCCACCGCAGAACACTGAAGCTTTCTTT	CASSPPQNTEAFF
TRBV7-9	TRBJ2-7	NA	NA	TGTGCCAGCAGCCCCCCAAGTTCGGCCTACGAGCAGTACTTC	CASSPPSSAYEQYF
TRBV3-1	TRBJ1-3	NA	NA	TGTGCCAGCAGCCAAATCGCGGCTGGAAACACCATATATTTT	CASSQIAAGNTIYF
TRBV2	TRBJ2-7	NA	NA	TGTGCCAGCAAACGGGGGCCCTACGAGCAGTACTTC	CASKRGPYEQYF
TRBV15	TRBJ1-5	NA	TRBD1	TGTGCCACCTCTAGGCAGGGGGCGCAGCCCCAGCATTTT	CATSRQGAQPQHF
TRBV20-1	TRBJ2-5	once	TRBD2	TGCAGTGCTTTAGGACTAGCGGGGCCAGAGACCCAGTACTTC	CSALGLAGPETQYF
TRBV19	TRBJ2-2	many	TRBD1	TGTGCCAGTAGTATGCAGGGGGCTAAAGGGGAGCTGTTTTTT	CASSMQGAKGELFF
TRBV7-3	TRBJ1-1	NA	NA	TGTGCCAGCAGCTTAAGCGCGGCAGGGAACACTGAAGCTTTCTTT	CASSLSAAGNTEAFF
TRBV9	TRBJ2-2	many	NA	TGTGCCAGCAGCGTATATTCTGGGGTCGCCGGGGAGCTGTTTTTT	CASSVYSGVAGELFF
TRBV2	TRBJ1-2	many	TRBD1	TGTGCCAGCAGTTCGGACAGGGGTGGTGGCTACACCTTC	CASSSDRGGGYTF
TRBV19	TRBJ2-2	many	NA	TGTGCCAGTAGTATAGACGGACGGTACACCGGGGAGCTGTTTTTT	CASSIDGRYTGELFF
TRBV7-2	TRBJ1-1	many	NA	TGTGCCAGCAGCTTAGCAGGACTTCAGGAAGCTTTCTTT	CASSLAGLQEAFF
TRBV2	TRBJ2-7	NA	NA	TGTGCCAGCAGTGAAAGCTGGGGAGGGGGCGGCGAGCAGTACTTC	CASSESWGGGGEQYF
TRBV4-1	TRBJ2-5	few	TRBD2	TGCGCCAGCAGCCCCCGCGGAGCGGGATTTGGAGAGACCCAGTACTTC	CASSPRGAGFGETQYF
TRBV2	TRBJ2-7	NA	TRBD2	TGTGCCAGCAGGCAGGGACTAGCGGGAACCCGCGAGCAGTACTTC	CASRQGLAGTREQYF